This T cell receptor beta chain is from a study of blood T cell repertoires in COVID-19. The data were produced by immunoSEQ multiplex PCR, yet TCRdb's version contains in-frame clones alone and is incomplete. The data show 50,000 to 70,000 clones, roughly 84% seen once. The ends were cut back, 5 bases at V and 0 bases at J, with 14 bases in the middle. Germline V lookup: CDR1 SSHAT, CDR2 FNYEAQ (reference sequence). The length of the CDR3 is 16 residues. The chain has TRBV7-7 and TRBJ2-4; D possibly corresponds to TRBD1 (6 bases). The sequence was obtained from an older woman with acute or convalescent COVID-19. The sample was peripheral blood. The CDR3 coding sequence is TGTGCCAGCAGCCAGGACAGACCGCTAGCCAAAAACATTCAGTACTTC. Translating gives CASSQDRPLAKNIQYF.